This T cell receptor (beta chain) was recovered during a study of T-cell reconstitution after alpha-beta-depleted transplantation in children. Unique molecular identifiers were built into the TCRbeta library. TCRdb processed the PCR reads anew with MiXCR; each CDR3 protein has one entry. The sample lists about 980,000 distinct CDR3 sequences, roughly 29% occurring once. In germline, CDR1 is SQVTM, CDR2 ANQGSEA. The CDR3 contains 12 residues. General observations from the study: About two months after transplant, alpha-beta T cells reportedly came from several hundred expanded graft clones. Among T cells one year after transplant, newly produced cells accounted for most counts and diversity.

Points on this clonotype: Its antigen is as yet unknown. At one end, the junction sequence differs from germline, possibly due to a read error.

This specimen was PBMCs, mostly from graft donor cells, taken 360 days after TCRalphabeta/CD19-depleted stem cell transplant. This TCR came from a boy younger than two who had a stem cell transplant for SCID, so the T cells may come from the graft donor. The J gene is TRBJ2-1, the V gene TRBV29-1, with D perhaps matching TRBD1 (9 bases). This CDR3 is CSVRGVDGQGTF. The CDR3 coding sequence is TGCAGCGTGCGGGGGGTAGACGGACAGGGGACTTTC.